These T cell receptor beta chains were read from a single sample in a study of technical replicates of blood from a handful of donors. Using immunoSEQ multiplex PCR, the repertoire was profiled, and TCRdb retains in-frame clones only, with some absent. The sample consists of about 100,000 clones, roughly 96% of them appearing once. The sequenced sample was T cells isolated from PBMCs. The receptors derive from a human donor in good health. The CDR3 runs from the conserved cysteine through the conserved F or W. The D gene is left open where the match is weak. Part of the rows lack a size; the others show once, few, many or a class for expanded clones.

CDR3nt: TGTGCCAGTAGTATAGGGACAGGACTTAGCAATCAGCCCCAGCATTTT; CDR3aa: CASSIGTGLSNQPQHF; v_gene: TRBV19; j_gene: TRBJ1-5; abundance: NA; d_gene: TRBD1
CDR3nt: TGTGCCAGCTCACCTCGGGAGACTCCCTACGAGCAGTACTTC; CDR3aa: CASSPRETPYEQYF; v_gene: TRBV18; j_gene: TRBJ2-7; abundance: NA; d_gene: NA
CDR3nt: TGTGCCACCTCAGGGGTTAGCAATCAGCCCCAGCATTTT; CDR3aa: CATSGVSNQPQHF; v_gene: TRBV6-5; j_gene: TRBJ1-5; abundance: NA; d_gene: NA
CDR3nt: TGTGCCAGCAGTTCGTACAGTGCAACTAATGAAAAACTGTTTTTT; CDR3aa: CASSSYSATNEKLFF; v_gene: TRBV27; j_gene: TRBJ1-4; abundance: NA; d_gene: NA
CDR3nt: TGTGCCAGCACGGACAGGGCGGATCAGCCCCAGCATTTT; CDR3aa: CASTDRADQPQHF; v_gene: TRBV27; j_gene: TRBJ1-5; abundance: NA; d_gene: TRBD1
CDR3nt: TGTGCCAGCACCCCCTGGGCAGGGGCGCTCGAGCAGTACTTC; CDR3aa: CASTPWAGALEQYF; v_gene: TRBV6-6; j_gene: TRBJ2-7; abundance: NA; d_gene: NA
CDR3nt: TGTGCCAGCAGCCAGTGGGATTATAGCGGGATCTCCTACAATGAGCAGTTCTTC; CDR3aa: CASSQWDYSGISYNEQFF; v_gene: TRBV14; j_gene: TRBJ2-1; abundance: NA; d_gene: TRBD2
CDR3nt: TGTGCCAGCGTACAGGCGGCTGGAAACACCATATATTTT; CDR3aa: CASVQAAGNTIYF; v_gene: TRBV7-9; j_gene: TRBJ1-3; abundance: NA; d_gene: NA
CDR3nt: TGCGCCAGCAGCGCCCGGGCAGATACGCAGTATTTT; CDR3aa: CASSARADTQYF; v_gene: TRBV4-1; j_gene: TRBJ2-3; abundance: NA; d_gene: NA
CDR3nt: TGTGCCAGCAGCTTATTGTATAGCGGACCGAACACCGGGGAGCTGTTTTTT; CDR3aa: CASSLLYSGPNTGELFF; v_gene: TRBV7-9; j_gene: TRBJ2-2; abundance: NA; d_gene: NA
CDR3nt: TGTGCCAGCAGTAAGGAGGTAGCGGATTACATCGATGAGCAGTTCTTC; CDR3aa: CASSKEVADYIDEQFF; v_gene: TRBV6-4; j_gene: TRBJ2-1; abundance: NA; d_gene: NA
CDR3nt: TGTGCCAGTAGTAAGGACAGGGAATATGGCTACACCTTC; CDR3aa: CASSKDREYGYTF; v_gene: TRBV19; j_gene: TRBJ1-2; abundance: NA; d_gene: TRBD1
CDR3nt: TGTGCCTGGGGCACGGGGAGCAATCAGCCCCAGCATTTT; CDR3aa: CAWGTGSNQPQHF; v_gene: TRBV30; j_gene: TRBJ1-5; abundance: NA; d_gene: NA
CDR3nt: TGCGCCAGCAGCTTGGGAAGGACTAGCGGGAGTACGGAGACCCAGTACTTC; CDR3aa: CASSLGRTSGSTETQYF; v_gene: TRBV5-1; j_gene: TRBJ2-5; abundance: NA; d_gene: TRBD2
CDR3nt: TGTGCCAGCAGCTCGGAGCTAGCGGGACTCACAGATACGCAGTATTTT; CDR3aa: CASSSELAGLTDTQYF; v_gene: TRBV5-4; j_gene: TRBJ2-3; abundance: NA; d_gene: TRBD2
CDR3nt: TGTGCCAGTACCGCCTGGGACTCAGACGAGCAGTACTTC; CDR3aa: CASTAWDSDEQYF; v_gene: TRBV19; j_gene: TRBJ2-7; abundance: NA; d_gene: NA
CDR3nt: TGTGCCAGCAGCCCCCAAAACAGGGAATACAATGAGCAGTTCTTC; CDR3aa: CASSPQNREYNEQFF; v_gene: TRBV5-5; j_gene: TRBJ2-1; abundance: NA; d_gene: NA
CDR3nt: TGTGCCAGCAGTTACACGACAGGGGTTAACTATGGCTACACCTTC; CDR3aa: CASSYTTGVNYGYTF; v_gene: TRBV6-5; j_gene: TRBJ1-2; abundance: NA; d_gene: TRBD1
CDR3nt: TGTGCCAGCACGGACTTTCATAGCAATCAGCCCCAGCATTTT; CDR3aa: CASTDFHSNQPQHF; v_gene: TRBV5-4; j_gene: TRBJ1-5; abundance: NA; d_gene: NA
CDR3nt: TGCGCCAGCAGAGAACAGGGCCCGGGAAACACCATATATTTT; CDR3aa: CASREQGPGNTIYF; v_gene: TRBV10-2; j_gene: TRBJ1-3; abundance: NA; d_gene: NA
CDR3nt: TGTGCCAGCAGCTTCGTAGCGGACTCCTACAATGAGCAGTTCTTC; CDR3aa: CASSFVADSYNEQFF; v_gene: TRBV9; j_gene: TRBJ2-1; abundance: NA; d_gene: NA
CDR3nt: TGCGCCAGCAGCCACCACAGGGATCTCCAAGAGACCCAGTACTTC; CDR3aa: CASSHHRDLQETQYF; v_gene: TRBV4-3; j_gene: TRBJ2-5; abundance: NA; d_gene: NA
CDR3nt: TGCGCCAGCAGCTTGGAGGCGGGAGGGCAAGAGACCCAGTACTTC; CDR3aa: CASSLEAGGQETQYF; v_gene: TRBV5-1; j_gene: TRBJ2-5; abundance: NA; d_gene: TRBD2
CDR3nt: TGTGCCAGCAGTACTAGGAGCTCCTACAATGAGCAGTTCTTC; CDR3aa: CASSTRSSYNEQFF; v_gene: TRBV27; j_gene: TRBJ2-1; abundance: NA; d_gene: NA
CDR3nt: TGTGCCAGCAGCGGCCCGGGGGAGAGTAGTGAGCAGTTCTTC; CDR3aa: CASSGPGESSEQFF; v_gene: TRBV7-2; j_gene: TRBJ2-1; abundance: NA; d_gene: NA
CDR3nt: TGTGCCAGCAGTGATACGGGAGACTCCTACAATGAGCAGTTCTTC; CDR3aa: CASSDTGDSYNEQFF; v_gene: TRBV6-4; j_gene: TRBJ2-1; abundance: NA; d_gene: NA
CDR3nt: TGTGCCAGCAGTTACCGGGGGGGCTTAGATTATGGCTACACCTTC; CDR3aa: CASSYRGGLDYGYTF; v_gene: TRBV6-5; j_gene: TRBJ1-2; abundance: NA; d_gene: NA
CDR3nt: TGTGCCAGCAGTGAATTACTGGGGCCCCAAGAGACCCAGTACTTC; CDR3aa: CASSELLGPQETQYF; v_gene: TRBV6-1; j_gene: TRBJ2-5; abundance: NA; d_gene: NA
CDR3nt: TGTGCCAGCATAGATTGGGGGCTTCGGGCTTTCTTT; CDR3aa: CASIDWGLRAFF; v_gene: TRBV7-9; j_gene: TRBJ1-1; abundance: NA; d_gene: NA
CDR3nt: TGTGCCAGCAGCTTGGGTATTATTTGGACAGGGGGATCCTATGGCTACACCTTC; CDR3aa: CASSLGIIWTGGSYGYTF; v_gene: TRBV5-5; j_gene: TRBJ1-2; abundance: once; d_gene: TRBD1
CDR3nt: TGCGCCAGCAGTCAATCAAAGCGTTACGGAAACACCATATATTTT; CDR3aa: CASSQSKRYGNTIYF; v_gene: TRBV23-1; j_gene: TRBJ1-3; abundance: NA; d_gene: NA
CDR3nt: TGCGCCAGCAGTCAAACGACAGGGAACACCGGGGAGCTGTTTTTT; CDR3aa: CASSQTTGNTGELFF; v_gene: TRBV23-1; j_gene: TRBJ2-2; abundance: NA; d_gene: NA
CDR3nt: TGCGCCAGCAGCCAAGGGGGGGGCGGCTATGGCTACACCTTC; CDR3aa: CASSQGGGGYGYTF; v_gene: TRBV4-3; j_gene: TRBJ1-2; abundance: NA; d_gene: NA
CDR3nt: TGTGCCAGCAGTGGCGGCCTAGCGGGAGGAAATGAGCAGTTCTTC; CDR3aa: CASSGGLAGGNEQFF; v_gene: TRBV2; j_gene: TRBJ2-1; abundance: NA; d_gene: TRBD2
CDR3nt: TGTGCCAGCAGCGTAGGCGGCACGGTCTCCTACAATGAGCAGTTCTTC; CDR3aa: CASSVGGTVSYNEQFF; v_gene: TRBV9; j_gene: TRBJ2-1; abundance: NA; d_gene: NA
CDR3nt: TGTGCCAGCAGCGAATACAGGGACAAGCAGTACTTC; CDR3aa: CASSEYRDKQYF; v_gene: TRBV7-8; j_gene: TRBJ2-7; abundance: NA; d_gene: NA
CDR3nt: TGTGCCAGCAGTCCGGACAGGGGAGTTAACTATGGCTACACCTTC; CDR3aa: CASSPDRGVNYGYTF; v_gene: TRBV6-4; j_gene: TRBJ1-2; abundance: NA; d_gene: TRBD1
CDR3nt: TGCGCCAGCAGCCCGACAGGGAACCTTAACGAGCAGTACTTC; CDR3aa: CASSPTGNLNEQYF; v_gene: TRBV5-1; j_gene: TRBJ2-7; abundance: once; d_gene: TRBD1
CDR3nt: TGTGCCAGCAGACCAAGTTCGTCGGTTGAAAAACTGTTTTTT; CDR3aa: CASRPSSSVEKLFF; v_gene: TRBV14; j_gene: TRBJ1-4; abundance: NA; d_gene: NA
CDR3nt: TGTGCCAGCAGCAAGGCCCCGGGACTAACCACAGATACGCAGTATTTT; CDR3aa: CASSKAPGLTTDTQYF; v_gene: TRBV21-1; j_gene: TRBJ2-3; abundance: NA; d_gene: NA
CDR3nt: TGCGCCAGCAGCCTCGGGACTAGCATATTGAGGGAGCAGTTCTTC; CDR3aa: CASSLGTSILREQFF; v_gene: TRBV4-3; j_gene: TRBJ2-1; abundance: NA; d_gene: TRBD2
CDR3nt: TGCGCCAGCAGCTTAGCGGGGAGGGGAGCCACAGATACGCAGTATTTT; CDR3aa: CASSLAGRGATDTQYF; v_gene: TRBV5-1; j_gene: TRBJ2-3; abundance: NA; d_gene: TRBD2
CDR3nt: TGTGCCAGCAGTCTCACAGATACGCAGTATTTT; CDR3aa: CASSLTDTQYF; v_gene: TRBV5-6; j_gene: TRBJ2-3; abundance: once; d_gene: NA
CDR3nt: TGTGCCAGCAAAGTCGGGACTAGCGATAAGAAGGGAAATGAGCAGTTCTTC; CDR3aa: CASKVGTSDKKGNEQFF; v_gene: TRBV2; j_gene: TRBJ2-1; abundance: NA; d_gene: TRBD2
CDR3nt: TGCGCCAGCAGCCATGCTAGCGTTGCGGCCTACGAGCAGTACTTC; CDR3aa: CASSHASVAAYEQYF; v_gene: TRBV4-1; j_gene: TRBJ2-7; abundance: NA; d_gene: NA
CDR3nt: TGTGCCAGCAGATCCCTGACAGGGACAAAAAACATTCAGTACTTC; CDR3aa: CASRSLTGTKNIQYF; v_gene: TRBV28; j_gene: TRBJ2-4; abundance: NA; d_gene: TRBD1
CDR3nt: TGTGCCAGCAGTTTGCGGGAGGGAGGCAATGAGCAGTTCTTC; CDR3aa: CASSLREGGNEQFF; v_gene: TRBV27; j_gene: TRBJ2-1; abundance: NA; d_gene: TRBD2
CDR3nt: TGTGCCAGCAGTTTATGGCCAGATAGCAATCAGCCCCAGCATTTT; CDR3aa: CASSLWPDSNQPQHF; v_gene: TRBV27; j_gene: TRBJ1-5; abundance: NA; d_gene: NA
CDR3nt: TGTGCCAGCAGACAGGGATTAGGCATTCAGTACTTC; CDR3aa: CASRQGLGIQYF; v_gene: TRBV27; j_gene: TRBJ2-4; abundance: NA; d_gene: NA
CDR3nt: TGTGCCAGCAGTTACTCGTCAGGCTACACCTTC; CDR3aa: CASSYSSGYTF; v_gene: TRBV6-6; j_gene: TRBJ1-2; abundance: few; d_gene: NA
CDR3nt: TGTGCCAGTAGTATAGGTGGGGCGAGTGAAAAACTGTTTTTT; CDR3aa: CASSIGGASEKLFF; v_gene: TRBV19; j_gene: TRBJ1-4; abundance: NA; d_gene: NA
CDR3nt: TGTGCCAGCAGTTACTCGAGGGAGCAGTTCTTC; CDR3aa: CASSYSREQFF; v_gene: TRBV6-5; j_gene: TRBJ2-1; abundance: NA; d_gene: NA
CDR3nt: TGTGCCAGCAGACCAGGACTCCCGTCTAATGAGCAGTTCTTC; CDR3aa: CASRPGLPSNEQFF; v_gene: TRBV28; j_gene: TRBJ2-1; abundance: NA; d_gene: NA
CDR3nt: TGCGCCAGCAGCTCCTGGACTAGCGGGAGAAGCACAGATACGCAGTATTTT; CDR3aa: CASSSWTSGRSTDTQYF; v_gene: TRBV5-1; j_gene: TRBJ2-3; abundance: once; d_gene: TRBD2